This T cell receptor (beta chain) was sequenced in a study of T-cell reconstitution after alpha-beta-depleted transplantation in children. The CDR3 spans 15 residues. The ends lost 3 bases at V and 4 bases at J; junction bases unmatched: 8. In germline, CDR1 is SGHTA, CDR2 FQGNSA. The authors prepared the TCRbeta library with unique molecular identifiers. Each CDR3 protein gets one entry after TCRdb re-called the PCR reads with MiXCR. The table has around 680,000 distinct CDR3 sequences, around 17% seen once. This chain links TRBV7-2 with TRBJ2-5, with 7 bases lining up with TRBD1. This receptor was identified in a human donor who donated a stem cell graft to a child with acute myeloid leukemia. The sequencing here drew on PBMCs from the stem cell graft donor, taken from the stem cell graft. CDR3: CASSFSTGWGETQYF. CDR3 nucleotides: TGTGCCAGCAGCTTTTCGACAGGGTGGGGAGAGACCCAGTACTTC.